Below, one T cell receptor beta chain is given with its context. Its antigen remains unknown. Profiling relied on immunoSEQ multiplex PCR, and the TCRdb table lists in-frame clones only, not all of them. The data contain over 25,000 clones, 80% of them singletons. These data originate in a study of T cells in localized non-small cell lung cancer. Study-wide results and caveats: A higher density of T cells in blood coincided with extended overall survival.

After removal of 5 bases from V and 9 bases from J, the junction contained 7 bases not matched to a gene. The CDR3 runs 14 residues. Germline V gene lookup returns CDR1 SGHNT and CDR2 YENEEA. This rearrangement joins TRBV11-3 to TRBJ2-1; 10 bases line up with TRBD2. The source is a male donor aged 60 or older with stage III squamous cell lung carcinoma. This specimen was peripheral blood, taken before any cancer treatment. In DNA, the CDR3 is TGTGCCAGCAGCGGTAGCGGGGGGCGGGGTGAGCAGTTCTTC. This translates into CASSGSGGRGEQFF.